Presented here are 31 T cell receptor beta chains from one specimen sequenced in a study of cytomegalovirus exposure and HLA in healthy donors. In the PCR, 60 Vbeta and 13 Jbeta primers were used. This table comes from immunoSEQ multiplex PCR, and its TCRdb copy is limited to in-frame clones, with some not included. The data contain approximately 160,000 clones, roughly four fifths of them singletons. What was sequenced was PBMCs. The receptors come from a man aged 18 to 30 in good health and CMV-seronegative.

The gene calls are TRBV4-3 and TRBJ2-7; 10 nucleotides match TRBD2. J gave up 3 bases and V 0 bases, and 2 bases lay outside the gene matches. This CDR3 comprises 15 residues. CDR1 LGHNA and CDR2 YSLEER come from the germline V gene. The CDR3 here is CASSQDTSGDYEQYF. CDR3 DNA: TGCGCCAGCAGCCAAGATACTAGCGGGGACTACGAGCAGTACTTC.

The rearrangement uses TRBV7-9 and TRBJ2-2; 8 bases fit TRBD1. V gave up 6 bases and J gave up 6 bases; unmatched junction bases: 12. The CDR3 has 16 amino acids. Per the germline V gene, CDR1 is SEHNR and CDR2 is FQNEAQ (reference sequence). The CDR3 DNA reads as TGTGCCAGCAGTCCTATCGGACAGGGAGAAGCCGGGGAGCTGTTTTTT. Its protein product is CASSPIGQGEAGELFF.

The CDR3 nucleotides read TGTGCCAGTAGTATCCCTTTAACTAGCGGCAACTACGAGCAGTACTTC. This codes for CASSIPLTSGNYEQYF. The J gene is TRBJ2-7, the V gene TRBV19; 8 positions agree with TRBD2. The V gene's germline CDR1 is LNHDA and CDR2 SQIVND (reference sequence). The CDR3 totals 16 residues. V trimming: 3 bases; J trimming: 3 bases; junction bases outside the gene matches: 10.

The V gene is TRBV5-1, the J gene TRBJ1-2; TRBD1 aligns across 11 bases. Looked up from germline, CDR1 is SGHRS and CDR2 is YFSETQ. V shed 4 bases and J 8 bases; nucleotides not matched to a gene: 13. CDR3 length equals 16 residues. DNA of the CDR3: TGCGCCAGCAGCCCATTCCGAGGACAGGGGGCGGAGGGCTACACCTTC. Residues: CASSPFRGQGAEGYTF.

The rearrangement links TRBV28 to TRBJ2-3; TRBD2 agrees at 11 bases. The CDR3 contains 18 residues. The germline gives CDR1 MDHEN, CDR2 SYDVKM. V was clipped by 2 bases and J by 2 bases; unmatched bases: 9. The CDR3 reads CASSLSGLAGGTTDTQYF. The DNA for the CDR3 is TGTGCCAGCAGTTTAAGCGGTCTAGCGGGAGGAACCACAGATACGCAGTATTTT. The whole variable domain, filled in from reference TRBV28 and TRBJ2-3, reads DVKVTQSSRYLVKRTGEKVFLECVQDMDHENMFWYRQDPGLGLRLIYFSYDVKMKEKGDIPEGYSVSREKKERFSLILESASTNQTSMYLCASSLSGLAGGTTDTQYFGPGTRLTVL.

In its sample, this clone was seen a few times. CDR3 coding DNA: TGTGCCAGCAGCGCGGGACTCGACTGGGGAGATGAGCAGTTCTTC. It specifies CASSAGLDWGDEQFF. The chain carries TRBV9 and TRBJ2-1; possibly TRBD2 for D (6 bases). The germline V gene has CDR1 SGDLS and CDR2 YYNGEE. This CDR3 has 15 residues. Trimming shortened V by 3 bases and J by 8 bases, and 18 bases separated the two germline ends.

V and J are TRBV6-5 and TRBJ1-2; the D gene is possibly TRBD1 (6 bases). The CDR3 runs 15 residues. Germline CDR1 reads MNHEY; CDR2 reads SVGAGI. Trimming pared 0 bases from V and 3 bases from J, leaving 11 bases between. CDR3 nucleotides: TGTGCCAGCAGTTACTCGAGACAGGCCCACTATGGCTACACCTTC. Translating it yields CASSYSRQAHYGYTF.

The chain is built from TRBV19 and TRBJ2-1, with 10 bases lining up with TRBD2. The V gene's germline CDR1 is LNHDA and CDR2 SQIVND (reference sequence). Trimming removed 5 bases from V and 0 bases from J; junction bases left unmatched: 10. CDR3 size: 18 residues. DNA for the CDR3: TGTGCCAGTAGTGGGGCGACTAGCGGGTTGAGCTCCTACAATGAGCAGTTCTTC. Amino acid sequence: CASSGATSGLSSYNEQFF.

The CDR3 bases are TGTGCCAGCTCACCGGGCCAGACTAGCAGCTCCTACAATGAGCAGTTCTTC. Its protein is CASSPGQTSSSYNEQFF. V is TRBV18 and J is TRBJ2-1; TRBD2 agrees at 7 bases. The CDR3 has 17 residues. Germline V lookup: CDR1 KGHSH, CDR2 LQKENI. The trim removed 3 bases at V and 0 bases at J, leaving 8 bases unmatched.

The V gene is TRBV7-8, the J gene TRBJ2-5; D is perhaps TRBD1 (5 bases). The ends were cut back, 2 bases at V and 4 bases at J, with 11 bases in the middle. CDR3 length equals 14 residues. Germline values: CDR1 SGHVS, CDR2 FQNEAQ. Written as DNA, the CDR3 is TGTGCCAGCAGCTTACAGACAGTGGTAGAGACCCAGTACTTC. It is translated as CASSLQTVVETQYF.

The chain employs TRBV7-9 and TRBJ2-7, with D tentatively TRBD2 (6 bases). The germline V gene has CDR1 SEHNR and CDR2 FQNEAQ (reference sequence). This CDR3 spans 15 amino acids. Trimming pared 1 base from V and 6 bases from J, leaving 16 bases between. CDR3 protein: CASSLGGAGLREQYF. CDR3 nucleotide sequence: TGTGCCAGCAGCTTAGGGGGAGCTGGACTACGCGAGCAGTACTTC.

The chain combines TRBV6-6 with TRBJ2-6, with D possibly TRBD2 on 6 matching bases. The CDR3 runs 16 residues. CDR1 is MNHNY, CDR2 SVGAGI, per germline (reference sequence). V lost 1 base, J lost 2 bases, and 9 bases lay in between. CDR3 sequence (DNA): TGTGCCAGCAGTTACTACGGGGGAACTGGGGCCAACGTCCTGACTTTC. It yields the protein CASSYYGGTGANVLTF.

To note about this clone: One end of the junction varies from germline; a read error may be responsible. This chain joins TRBV7-9 and TRBJ2-5; D might be TRBD2 (5 bases). Germline assignment: CDR1 SEHNR and CDR2 FQNEAQ (reference sequence). This CDR3 is 14 amino acids long. The CDR3 nucleotides read TGTTCCAGCAGGCACCGGGGTCCCCAAGGGACCCAGTACTTC. This codes for CSSRHRGPQGTQYF.

CDR3 in amino acids: CASIRGSGADTQYF. The CDR3 DNA sequence: TGTGCCAGCATTCGAGGGTCGGGGGCAGATACGCAGTATTTT. This sequence joins TRBV6-6 and TRBJ2-3, with D possibly TRBD2 on 6 matching bases. Trimming took 7 bases from V and 4 from J, leaving 15 bases between them. The CDR3 loop spans 14 amino acids. The germline V gene has CDR1 MNHNY and CDR2 SVGAGI (reference sequence).

In the case of this clone: Within the sample, other DNA sequences also encode this same CDR3. The chain carries TRBV4-3 and TRBJ2-1; TRBD2 aligns across 8 bases. Germline assignment: CDR1 LGHNA and CDR2 YSLEER. This CDR3 is 16 amino acids long. After removal of 0 bases from V and 3 bases from J, the junction contained 4 bases not matched to a gene. The chain's CDR3 is CASSQEVAGGYNEQFF. For the CDR3, the DNA is TGCGCCAGCAGCCAAGAAGTCGCGGGAGGCTACAATGAGCAGTTCTTC.

V usage is TRBV28 and J usage is TRBJ1-5; TRBD1 agrees at 8 bases. V gave up 6 bases and J gave up 3 bases; unmatched junction bases: 10. The CDR3 spans 16 residues. The germline gives CDR1 MDHEN, CDR2 SYDVKM. The CDR3 sequence: CASSPGGQGINQPQHF. CDR3 sequence (DNA): TGTGCCAGCAGCCCAGGCGGACAGGGAATCAATCAGCCCCAGCATTTT.

Of note for this clone: The junction differs from germline at one of its ends, possibly a read error. This chain connects TRBV7-9 to TRBJ2-3; TRBD1 matches at 9 bases. The germline CDR1 and CDR2 sequences are SEHNR and FQNEAQ (reference sequence). There are 16 residues in the CDR3. This CDR3 is CSSSFVEDRGSDTQYF. The CDR3 region has the DNA TGTTCCAGCAGCTTTGTGGAGGACAGGGGATCAGATACGCAGTATTTT.

This sequence joins TRBV6-5 and TRBJ1-1, with D possibly being TRBD1 (5 bases). Germline V gene data show CDR1 as MNHEY and CDR2 as SVGAGI. The CDR3 is made up of 16 amino acids. The V and J ends lost 2 bases and 3 bases respectively, with 16 bases between them. The CDR3 loop is CASSYGSGRGDTEAFF. CDR3 sequence (DNA): TGTGCCAGCAGTTACGGGTCAGGGCGCGGGGACACTGAAGCTTTCTTT.

The chain combines TRBV27 with TRBJ2-1; TRBD1 might be the D (6 bases). Germline-derived CDR1 and CDR2 are MNHEY and SMNVEV (reference sequence). Trimming pared 6 bases from V and 1 base from J, leaving 16 bases between. The CDR3 is 16 residues long. This CDR3 reads CASRGRERGSYNEQFF. In DNA, the CDR3 is TGTGCCAGCAGAGGCCGAGAGAGGGGGTCCTACAATGAGCAGTTCTTC.

The chain links TRBV11-2 to TRBJ1-1; 11 nucleotides line up with TRBD1. Looked up from germline, CDR1 is SGHAT and CDR2 is FQNNGV. The junction had 6 bases not matched to a gene; V was cut back by 6 bases and J by 3 bases. This CDR3 has 15 amino acids. The CDR3 loop is CASSWDRGTDTEAFF. CDR3 DNA: TGTGCCAGCAGTTGGGACAGGGGGACCGACACTGAAGCTTTCTTT.

This chain uses TRBV30 with TRBJ1-1; 9 bases match TRBD1. J gave up 0 bases and V 3 bases, and 2 bases lay outside the gene matches. Germline V gene lookup returns CDR1 GTSNPN and CDR2 SVGIG (reference sequence). CDR3 size: 14 residues. CDR3 coding DNA: TGTGCCTGGAGAGGGGACAGGGTGAACACTGAAGCTTTCTTT. Its protein product is CAWRGDRVNTEAFF.

This clone turned up a few times. This chain joins TRBV4-3 and TRBJ2-5, with 7 bases aligning to TRBD2. Looked up from germline, CDR1 is LGHNA and CDR2 is YSLEER. This CDR3 has 17 amino acids. V was clipped by 0 bases and J by 5 bases; unmatched bases: 12. The CDR3 DNA sequence: TGCGCCAGCAGCCAAGACGCCGCGGGAGCGTTCGGGGAGACCCAGTACTTC. This gives the protein CASSQDAAGAFGETQYF.

The chain uses TRBV5-6 and TRBJ2-1; TRBD1 aligns across 7 bases. After removal of 0 bases from V and 7 bases from J, the junction contained 1 base not matched to a gene. Per germline, CDR1 SGHDT and CDR2 YYEEEE. There are 13 residues in the CDR3. The CDR3 protein is CASSLARGNEQFF. In DNA, the CDR3 is TGTGCCAGCAGCTTGGCCAGGGGGAATGAGCAGTTCTTC.

This chain connects TRBV7-8 to TRBJ1-2; 8 bases are shared with TRBD1. The J segment lost 4 bases and the V segment lost 1 base, leaving 2 bases of the junction unmatched. The germline V gene has CDR1 SGHVS and CDR2 FQNEAQ. The CDR3 totals 14 residues. CDR3 sequence: CASSLEGQGYGYTF. The DNA for the CDR3 is TGTGCCAGCAGCTTAGAAGGACAGGGCTATGGCTACACCTTC.

This clone has more than one count but fewer than ten. The rearrangement uses TRBV6-5 and TRBJ1-2, with 7 bases identical to TRBD1. The trim removed 7 bases at V and 5 bases at J, leaving 13 bases unmatched. Germline CDR1 and CDR2: MNHEY and SVGAGI. This CDR3 spans 15 amino acids. As DNA, the CDR3 is TGTGCCAGCAACCCTGACAGGGAAGGGGGGTATGGCTACACCTTC. Its translation: CASNPDREGGYGYTF.

This clone was picked up many times. This sequence joins TRBV5-6 and TRBJ2-3, with 11 positions matching TRBD2. The CDR3 has 13 amino acids. Germline trimming cut 5 bases from V and 6 bases from J; bases unmatched to any gene: 2. Looked up from germline, CDR1 is SGHDT and CDR2 is YYEEEE. CDR3 DNA: TGTGCCAGCAGTATAGCGGGGGGGGATACGCAGTATTTT. Its translation: CASSIAGGDTQYF.

This chain connects TRBV29-1 to TRBJ2-2; 8 bases map to TRBD1. Germline values: CDR1 SQVTM, CDR2 ANQGSEA. The CDR3 is made up of 19 amino acids. V trimming: 7 bases; J trimming: 6 bases; junction bases outside the gene matches: 25. The CDR3 DNA reads TGCAGCGCACGACCCCTACCCCGGCCGGGACAGGATTTCGCCGGGGAGCTGTTTTTT. It specifies CSARPLPRPGQDFAGELFF.

The V call is TRBV7-6, the J call TRBJ2-1, with 7 bases identical to TRBD1. Trimming removed 1 base from V and 4 bases from J; junction bases left unmatched: 4. CDR1 SGHVS and CDR2 FNYEAQ come from the germline V gene. The CDR3 is 15 residues long. CDR3 in amino acids: CASSLDWGQYNEQFF. The CDR3 DNA is TGTGCCAGCAGCTTAGATTGGGGACAGTACAATGAGCAGTTCTTC.

CDR3 loop: CASSSGTGKGEQYF. The CDR3 bases are TGCGCCAGCAGCTCCGGGACAGGGAAGGGCGAGCAGTACTTC. V and J are TRBV5-1 and TRBJ2-7; 9 nucleotides line up with TRBD1. The CDR3 contains 14 residues. V dropped 3 bases and J dropped 6; count of bases not matched to a gene: 7. Germline V gene sequence: CDR1 SGHRS, CDR2 YFSETQ. The full variable domain, rest sourced from reference TRBV5-1 and TRBJ2-7, is KAGVTQTPRYLIKTRGQQVTLSCSPISGHRSVSWYQQTPGQGLQFLFEYFSETQRNKGNFPGRFSGRQFSNSRSEMNVSTLELGDSALYLCASSSGTGKGEQYFGPGTRLTVT.

This clone has more than one count but fewer than ten. The chain couples TRBV5-5 to TRBJ1-1, with TRBD1 as a possible D gene (5 bases). The CDR3 is 19 residues long. Germline loops: CDR1 SGHKS, CDR2 YYEKEE (reference sequence). Trimming took 6 bases from V and 1 from J, leaving 28 bases between them. In DNA form, the CDR3 reads TGTGCCAGCACCACCCGGGGGGGAAGGGGTTCGTCTGCGAACACTGAAGCTTTCTTT. Translating gives CASTTRGGRGSSANTEAFF.

This chain uses TRBV12-5 with TRBJ2-7, with 7 bases aligning to TRBD1. Germline V gene sequence: CDR1 LGHNT, CDR2 FRNRAP. This CDR3 has 15 residues. V shed 0 bases, J shed 3 bases, and the junction held 5 bases outside the gene matches. CDR3 nucleotide sequence: TGTGCTAGTGGTTTGGTAGACAGGGCAGGCTACGAGCAGTACTTC. This gives the protein CASGLVDRAGYEQYF.